This TCR beta chain was captured by sequencing in a study of human T cells and chemical hapten exposure. Study context: Investigators sensitized 2 cm by 2 cm of upper inner arm skin with 2% DPC. General study results and limits: All donors were alopecia patients, so their immunity may differ from that of healthy people.

The table lists this clonotype with many counts. Its antigen is undetermined. This CDR3 has 15 residues. With 6 bases removed from V and 2 bases from J, the gap between germline ends came to 16 bases. Per germline, CDR1 MNHEY and CDR2 SVGAGI. The time point was: patch test 1, 2 weeks after DPC sensitization. Treatment specified: therapeutic diphenylcyclopropenone sensitization with weekly scalp DPC. Blood was collected ahead of every patch test applied. Individual cDNA molecules had unique molecular identifiers attached to them by the library. TCRdb reprocessed the RACE reads with MiXCR, giving one entry per CDR3 protein. The sample has around 380,000 distinct CDR3 sequences, around 5% seen once; the top ten hold 2% to 2.5%.

The chain employs TRBV6-5 and TRBJ1-1, with D tentatively TRBD1 (5 bases). The starting material was whole blood, obtained in connection with sensitization to the hapten diphenylcyclopropenone (DPC). The receptor was isolated from a woman aged 50 to 60 with alopecia areata. Some clones in this sample may be carry-over from other donors' samples. CDR3 residues: CASRARGSSNTEAFF. In DNA, the CDR3 is TGTGCCAGCAGAGCCCGGGGGAGCTCCAACACTGAAGCTTTCTTT.